The TCR beta chain described here comes from a study of blood T cell repertoires in COVID-19. As for the study in general: From the United States, Italy and Spain came samples of acute and convalescent COVID-19. T cells, B-cell-depleted T cells, or PBMCs provided the cDNA or gDNA that served as material.

Germline CDR1 reads MNHNS; CDR2 reads SASEGT. The V and J ends lost 3 bases and 9 bases, in that order; junction bases with no gene match: 4. The CDR3 sequence is 13 residues long. Original methodology: By means of reference gene primer amplification, nucleated cell counts were estimated. Some clones are missing from TCRdb's copy, which holds only in-frame ones; the method was immunoSEQ multiplex PCR. D and trimming come from the DNA, and the V and J calls and clone size come from that table. The sample carries around 230,000 clones, approximately 91% recorded once. The clonotype was recovered from a man aged 35 to 55 with acute or convalescent COVID-19. This sequence joins TRBV6-1 and TRBJ2-4, with 8 bases fitting TRBD2. Sequenced: peripheral blood. Written as DNA, the CDR3 is TGTGCCAGCAGTGACGGGAGGGTGGGCATTCAGTACTTC. This encodes CASSDGRVGIQYF.